This T cell receptor beta chain was captured in a study of blood T cell repertoires in COVID-19. Study-wide context: Acute and convalescent COVID-19 specimens originated in the United States, Italy and Spain. From T cells, B-cell-depleted T cells, or PBMCs came the material, which was cDNA or gDNA.

Trimming at V came to 4 bases and at J to 10 bases, leaving 20 bases not matched to a gene. Germline V CDR1 and CDR2: LGHDT, YNNKEL (reference sequence). CDR3 length: 18 residues. The repertoire was sequenced with immunoSEQ multiplex PCR; TCRdb's copy has only in-frame clones and lacks some. Of just under 100,000 clones listed, 70% to 90% are singletons. The receptor was isolated from a woman aged 55-69 years in a cohort sampled during active or convalescent COVID-19. The chain joins TRBV3-1 (or the pseudogene TRBV3-2) to TRBJ2-1, with 9 bases identical to TRBD2. Material: peripheral blood. The DNA for the CDR3 is TGTGCCAGCAGCCCCCTGGGGGTTGGCGGGAGGGCACCGCGGGAGCAGTTCTTC. Translated: CASSPLGVGGRAPREQFF.